A single sample is the source of the 7 T cell receptor beta chains below, sequenced in a study of blood T cell repertoires in COVID-19. Libraries were prepared by immunoSEQ multiplex PCR; TCRdb keeps only in-frame clonotypes and omits some of them. The sample holds about 200,000 clones, 76% seen once. The specimen was PBMCs or T cells enriched from blood (not recorded which). All receptors derive from a woman aged 45-59 years with acute COVID-19.

The gene calls are TRBV5-6 and TRBJ2-4, with a weak D call TRBD1 (6 bases). V lost 2 bases to trimming and J lost 0 bases, with 9 bases between them. Germline CDR1 SGHDT, CDR2 YYEEEE. The CDR3 is 15 amino acids. For the CDR3, the DNA is TGTGCCAGCAGCTTAACAGGGTTAGCCAAAAACATTCAGTACTTC. Translated, it gives CASSLTGLAKNIQYF.

The V call is TRBV7-9, the J call TRBJ1-6, with D unclear. Per the germline V gene, CDR1 is SEHNR and CDR2 is FQNEAQ (reference sequence). There are 18 residues in the CDR3. V shed 0 bases and J shed 0 bases, with 12 bases lying between them. DNA for the CDR3: TGTGCCAGCAGCTTAGCGGAGGGTTCCCACTCCTATAATTCACCCCTCCACTTT. The encoded protein is CASSLAEGSHSYNSPLHF.

The chain uses TRBV9 and TRBJ1-1; the match to TRBD1 covers 9 bases. The germline gives CDR1 SGDLS, CDR2 YYNGEE. The CDR3 is 15 residues long. J lost 5 bases, V lost 5 bases, and 10 bases had no gene match. The CDR3 DNA follows: TGTGCCAGCAGTCGTGGGACAGGGCCCAAAACTGAAGCTTTCTTT. It codes for CASSRGTGPKTEAFF.

The J gene is TRBJ2-5, the V gene TRBV4-3; 10 positions agree with TRBD2. V was pared by 0 bases and J by 5 bases, with 0 bases of the junction left unmatched. The CDR3 consists of 14 residues. CDR1 LGHNA and CDR2 YSLEER come from the germline V gene. CDR3 sequence reads: CASSQDSGGETQYF. In DNA, the CDR3 is TGCGCCAGCAGCCAAGATAGCGGGGGGGAGACCCAGTACTTC.

The J gene is TRBJ2-1, the V gene TRBV19; the match to TRBD2 covers 10 bases. The germline V gene has CDR1 LNHDA and CDR2 SQIVND (reference sequence). This CDR3 region has 15 residues. The trim removed 9 bases at V and 8 bases at J, leaving 13 bases unmatched. The CDR3 protein is CASQKTGTSAHEQFF. The DNA for the CDR3 is TGTGCCAGCCAAAAAACCGGGACTAGCGCCCATGAGCAGTTCTTC. The full variable domain, its missing parts supplied by reference TRBV19 and TRBJ2-1, is DGGITQSPKYLFRKEGQNVTLSCEQNLNHDAMYWYRQDPGQGLRLIYYSQIVNDFQKGDIAEGYSVSREKKESFPLTVTSAQKNPTAFYLCASQKTGTSAHEQFFGPGTRLTVL.

This chain links TRBV2 with TRBJ2-4; D gene uncertain. Looked up from germline, CDR1 is SNHLY and CDR2 is FYNNEI. The CDR3 has 13 residues. Trimming took off 7 bases at V and 0 bases at J, with 7 bases between the two ends. The DNA for the CDR3 is TGTGCCAGCACCCAGATAGCCAAAAACATTCAGTACTTC. Amino acids: CASTQIAKNIQYF.

The chain combines TRBV4-1 with TRBJ1-4; tentative D call: TRBD1 (5 bases). The germline gives CDR1 MGHRA, CDR2 YSYEKL. CDR3 length: 15 amino acids. With 0 bases removed from V and 5 bases from J, the gap between germline ends came to 10 bases. The CDR3 DNA reads as TGCGCCAGCAGCCAAGAGGGGAACAGGAATGAAAAACTGTTTTTT. Encoded protein: CASSQEGNRNEKLFF.